A selection of T cell receptor beta chains follows, all from one sample in a study of T cell responses to AZD1222 COVID-19 vaccine. Sequenced by immunoSEQ multiplex PCR; TCRdb stores in-frame clones only, minus some. In the table there are about 110,000 clones, more than 70% of which are singletons. The source was peripheral blood, collected on day 0 of AZD1222 vaccination. These receptors all come from an adult in good health. Each CDR3 is given with its conserved first and last residue. D genes are given only for firm matches. Clone size is not always given. Where it is, it says once, few, many or a class for expanded clones.

V gene: TRBV10-1
D gene: .
J gene: TRBJ2-3
clone size: once
CDR3 protein: CASSYSTDTQYF
CDR3 DNA: TGCGCCAGCAGTTATAGCACAGATACGCAGTATTTT

V gene: TRBV19
D gene: TRBD1
J gene: TRBJ1-3
clone size: once
CDR3 protein: CASSMPDRASGNTIYF
CDR3 DNA: TGTGCCAGTAGTATGCCGGACAGGGCTTCTGGAAACACCATATATTTT

V gene: TRBV30
D gene: .
J gene: TRBJ1-1
clone size: .
CDR3 protein: CAWTPGAVPPGTEAFF
CDR3 DNA: TGTGCCTGGACCCCCGGGGCAGTCCCCCCTGGGACTGAAGCTTTCTTT

V gene: TRBV11-2
D gene: .
J gene: TRBJ1-3
clone size: few
CDR3 protein: CASSATGMGNTIYF
CDR3 DNA: TGTGCCAGCAGCGCAACAGGGATGGGAAACACCATATATTTT

V gene: TRBV21-1
D gene: .
J gene: TRBJ1-5
clone size: few
CDR3 protein: CASSRCGASNQPQHF
CDR3 DNA: TGTGCCAGCAGCCGTTGCGGGGCAAGCAATCAGCCCCAGCATTTT

V gene: TRBV2
D gene: TRBD1
J gene: TRBJ1-2
clone size: .
CDR3 protein: CASSGTGPNYGYTF
CDR3 DNA: TGTGCCAGCAGCGGGACAGGGCCAAACTATGGCTACACCTTC

V gene: TRBV15
D gene: TRBD1
J gene: TRBJ1-4
clone size: .
CDR3 protein: CATAGQGLHEKLFF
CDR3 DNA: TGTGCCACCGCAGGACAGGGCTTACACGAAAAACTGTTTTTT

V gene: TRBV6-5
D gene: .
J gene: TRBJ1-1
clone size: .
CDR3 protein: CASSKDPNTEAFF
CDR3 DNA: TGTGCCAGCAGTAAGGATCCGAACACTGAAGCTTTCTTT

V gene: TRBV2
D gene: .
J gene: TRBJ1-1
clone size: few
CDR3 protein: CASSTDSSAFF
CDR3 DNA: TGTGCCAGCAGTACTGACAGTTCAGCTTTCTTT

V gene: TRBV18
D gene: TRBD1
J gene: TRBJ1-4
clone size: .
CDR3 protein: CASSPVGQGGGEKLFF
CDR3 DNA: TGTGCCAGCTCACCCGTGGGACAGGGAGGAGGTGAAAAACTGTTTTTT

V gene: TRBV24-1
D gene: .
J gene: TRBJ1-2
clone size: .
CDR3 protein: CATSDFPGHYGYTF
CDR3 DNA: TGTGCCACCAGTGATTTCCCAGGCCACTATGGCTACACCTTC

V gene: TRBV7-2
D gene: TRBD2
J gene: TRBJ2-7
clone size: .
CDR3 protein: CASSSFRGGPYEQYF
CDR3 DNA: TGTGCCAGCAGCTCTTTCCGGGGAGGGCCCTACGAGCAGTACTTC

V gene: TRBV3-1/TRBV3-2
D gene: TRBD1
J gene: TRBJ1-2
clone size: .
CDR3 protein: CASSQRDSSSNYGYTF
CDR3 DNA: TGTGCCAGCAGCCAACGGGACAGTTCCTCTAACTATGGCTACACCTTC

V gene: TRBV29-1
D gene: TRBD1
J gene: TRBJ1-3
clone size: .
CDR3 protein: CSVGTVAGNTIYF
CDR3 DNA: TGCAGCGTCGGGACAGTGGCGGGAAACACCATATATTTT

V gene: TRBV3-1/TRBV3-2
D gene: .
J gene: TRBJ2-4
clone size: .
CDR3 protein: CASSQAGENIQYF
CDR3 DNA: TGTGCCAGCAGCCAAGCGGGGGAAAACATTCAGTACTTC

V gene: TRBV4-1
D gene: TRBD1
J gene: TRBJ1-2
clone size: .
CDR3 protein: CASSQVGTGGSYGYTF
CDR3 DNA: TGCGCCAGCAGCCAAGTGGGGACAGGCGGATCCTATGGCTACACCTTC

V gene: TRBV7-2
D gene: TRBD1
J gene: TRBJ2-7
clone size: once
CDR3 protein: CASSLVGDSSYEQYF
CDR3 DNA: TGTGCCAGCAGCTTAGTTGGGGACAGTTCCTACGAGCAGTACTTC

V gene: TRBV5-1
D gene: .
J gene: TRBJ1-1
clone size: .
CDR3 protein: CASSRAPQGNTEAFF
CDR3 DNA: TGCGCCAGCAGCCGGGCTCCTCAGGGTAACACTGAAGCTTTCTTT

V gene: TRBV6-5
D gene: TRBD2
J gene: TRBJ2-7
clone size: .
CDR3 protein: CATHRGGAPYEQYF
CDR3 DNA: TGTGCCACCCACCGGGGGGGGGCCCCCTACGAGCAGTACTTC

V gene: TRBV20-1
D gene: .
J gene: TRBJ2-7
clone size: few
CDR3 protein: CSANGPHEQYF
CDR3 DNA: TGCAGTGCAAATGGGCCCCACGAGCAGTACTTC

V gene: TRBV7-6
D gene: .
J gene: TRBJ1-6
clone size: .
CDR3 protein: CASSSSLGDNSPLHF
CDR3 DNA: TGTGCCAGCAGCTCCAGTTTGGGAGATAATTCACCCCTCCACTTT

V gene: TRBV23-1
D gene: .
J gene: TRBJ1-4
clone size: few
CDR3 protein: CASSQIQTGVRGEKLFF
CDR3 DNA: TGCGCCAGCAGTCAAATACAAACAGGTGTAAGAGGAGAAAAACTGTTTTTT

V gene: TRBV6-5
D gene: TRBD1
J gene: TRBJ1-6
clone size: once
CDR3 protein: CASRSGGLNSPLHF
CDR3 DNA: TGTGCCAGCAGATCAGGGGGCCTAAATTCACCCCTCCACTTT

V gene: TRBV6-5
D gene: TRBD2
J gene: TRBJ2-4
clone size: .
CDR3 protein: CASSQGAGGLYIQYF
CDR3 DNA: TGTGCCAGCAGCCAGGGAGCGGGGGGGCTTTATATTCAGTACTTC

V gene: TRBV6-5
D gene: .
J gene: TRBJ1-2
clone size: .
CDR3 protein: CASSQDSSYGYTF
CDR3 DNA: TGTGCCAGCAGCCAAGACAGCAGCTATGGCTACACCTTC

V gene: TRBV20-1
D gene: TRBD1
J gene: TRBJ2-7
clone size: .
CDR3 protein: CSASGQGAGEQYF
CDR3 DNA: TGCAGTGCTAGTGGCCAGGGGGCGGGTGAGCAGTACTTC

V gene: TRBV27
D gene: .
J gene: TRBJ2-3
clone size: once
CDR3 protein: CASSLSKWGRGTDTQYF
CDR3 DNA: TGTGCCAGCAGTTTATCGAAGTGGGGGCGCGGCACAGATACGCAGTATTTT

V gene: TRBV7-8
D gene: .
J gene: TRBJ1-5
clone size: .
CDR3 protein: CASSLEGGTSNQPQHF
CDR3 DNA: TGTGCCAGCAGCTTAGAAGGGGGAACAAGCAATCAGCCCCAGCATTTT

V gene: TRBV7-3
D gene: .
J gene: TRBJ1-1
clone size: .
CDR3 protein: CASSLTGGTEAFF
CDR3 DNA: TGTGCCAGCAGCTTAACAGGGGGCACTGAAGCTTTCTTT

V gene: TRBV5-1
D gene: TRBD1
J gene: TRBJ2-1
clone size: .
CDR3 protein: CASSQGQRQFF
CDR3 DNA: TGCGCCAGCAGCCAGGGACAGCGCCAGTTCTTC

V gene: TRBV19
D gene: TRBD1
J gene: TRBJ1-6
clone size: .
CDR3 protein: CASSIEGQNNSPLHF
CDR3 DNA: TGTGCCAGTAGTATAGAGGGACAGAATAATTCACCCCTCCACTTT

V gene: TRBV4-1
D gene: TRBD1
J gene: TRBJ2-7
clone size: .
CDR3 protein: CASSQDLTDRADEQYF
CDR3 DNA: TGCGCCAGCAGCCAAGATTTAACGGACAGGGCGGACGAGCAGTACTTC

V gene: TRBV5-1
D gene: .
J gene: TRBJ2-5
clone size: .
CDR3 protein: CASSLAVGHQETQYF
CDR3 DNA: TGCGCCAGCAGCTTGGCGGTGGGACACCAAGAGACCCAGTACTTC

V gene: TRBV5-4
D gene: .
J gene: TRBJ2-2
clone size: .
CDR3 protein: CASSLAIGGPGELFF
CDR3 DNA: TGTGCCAGCAGCTTGGCCATTGGGGGTCCGGGGGAGCTGTTTTTT

V gene: TRBV6-5
D gene: TRBD1
J gene: TRBJ1-2
clone size: .
CDR3 protein: CASRKGQLTNYGYTF
CDR3 DNA: TGTGCCAGCAGAAAGGGACAGCTTACTAACTATGGCTACACCTTC

V gene: TRBV7-9
D gene: .
J gene: TRBJ1-4
clone size: .
CDR3 protein: CASSFLSAPTNEKLFF
CDR3 DNA: TGTGCCAGCAGCTTCTTGTCGGCACCAACTAATGAAAAACTGTTTTTT

V gene: TRBV2
D gene: .
J gene: TRBJ1-5
clone size: few
CDR3 protein: CASSAKNSNQPQHF
CDR3 DNA: TGTGCCAGCAGTGCAAAGAATAGCAATCAGCCCCAGCATTTT

V gene: TRBV7-9
D gene: .
J gene: TRBJ1-1
clone size: .
CDR3 protein: CASSNTGQMSVNTEAFF
CDR3 DNA: TGTGCCAGCAGCAACACCGGACAAATGAGTGTGAACACTGAAGCTTTCTTT

V gene: TRBV28
D gene: .
J gene: TRBJ1-4
clone size: .
CDR3 protein: CASSFSDSYEKLFF
CDR3 DNA: TGTGCCAGCAGTTTTTCGGACAGCTATGAAAAACTGTTTTTT

V gene: TRBV30
D gene: .
J gene: TRBJ1-1
clone size: once
CDR3 protein: CAKDGVTEAFF
CDR3 DNA: TGTGCAAAGGACGGGGTCACTGAAGCTTTCTTT

V gene: TRBV6-2/TRBV6-3
D gene: .
J gene: TRBJ1-1
clone size: .
CDR3 protein: CASRYDTEAFF
CDR3 DNA: TGTGCCAGCAGGTACGACACTGAAGCTTTCTTT

V gene: TRBV5-5
D gene: .
J gene: TRBJ1-5
clone size: once
CDR3 protein: CASSLGLSLNQPQHF
CDR3 DNA: TGTGCCAGCAGCTTAGGACTGAGCCTTAATCAGCCCCAGCATTTT

V gene: TRBV4-1
D gene: TRBD2
J gene: TRBJ2-3
clone size: .
CDR3 protein: CASSQGGAGGGTDTQYF
CDR3 DNA: TGCGCCAGCAGCCAAGGGGGAGCGGGGGGCGGCACAGATACGCAGTATTTT

V gene: TRBV28
D gene: .
J gene: TRBJ1-5
clone size: .
CDR3 protein: CASSPPGNQPQHF
CDR3 DNA: TGTGCCAGCAGCCCCCCAGGAAATCAGCCCCAGCATTTT

V gene: TRBV5-1
D gene: .
J gene: TRBJ1-2
clone size: .
CDR3 protein: CASSFWGRNYGYTF
CDR3 DNA: TGCGCCAGCAGCTTCTGGGGGCGGAACTATGGCTACACCTTC

V gene: TRBV5-1
D gene: .
J gene: TRBJ1-5
clone size: .
CDR3 protein: CASRNRDSNQPQHF
CDR3 DNA: TGCGCCAGCAGGAACAGGGATAGCAATCAGCCCCAGCATTTT

V gene: TRBV5-4
D gene: .
J gene: TRBJ1-1
clone size: .
CDR3 protein: CASSLAGGSNTEAFF
CDR3 DNA: TGTGCCAGCAGCTTGGCGGGAGGTTCTAACACTGAAGCTTTCTTT

V gene: TRBV13
D gene: .
J gene: TRBJ1-1
clone size: .
CDR3 protein: CASSLNRDTEAFF
CDR3 DNA: TGTGCCAGCAGCTTAAACAGGGACACTGAAGCTTTCTTT

V gene: TRBV5-6
D gene: .
J gene: TRBJ1-6
clone size: once
CDR3 protein: CASSDIGEGGNSPLHF
CDR3 DNA: TGTGCCAGCAGCGATATCGGGGAAGGGGGGAATTCACCCCTCCACTTT

V gene: TRBV21-1
D gene: .
J gene: TRBJ2-7
clone size: .
CDR3 protein: CASSKPPGWQGAGGALYEQYF
CDR3 DNA: TGTGCCAGCAGCAAACCCCCCGGGTGGCAGGGGGCCGGGGGGGCCCTCTACGAGCAGTACTTC

V gene: TRBV30
D gene: .
J gene: TRBJ2-5
clone size: .
CDR3 protein: CAWSGVTSQETQYF
CDR3 DNA: TGTGCCTGGAGTGGGGTAACTTCCCAAGAGACCCAGTACTTC

V gene: TRBV20-1
D gene: .
J gene: TRBJ1-1
clone size: .
CDR3 protein: CSATDTEAFF
CDR3 DNA: TGCAGTGCGACGGACACTGAAGCTTTCTTT

V gene: TRBV5-1
D gene: .
J gene: TRBJ2-3
clone size: .
CDR3 protein: CASSLGGPSTDTQYF
CDR3 DNA: TGCGCCAGCAGCTTGGGTGGGCCGAGCACAGATACGCAGTATTTT

V gene: TRBV19
D gene: TRBD2
J gene: TRBJ2-5
clone size: once
CDR3 protein: CASSISSGKPLNQETQYF
CDR3 DNA: TGTGCCAGTAGTATATCTAGCGGGAAACCGTTAAACCAAGAGACCCAGTACTTC

V gene: TRBV6-2/TRBV6-3
D gene: .
J gene: TRBJ1-4
clone size: .
CDR3 protein: CASSSVGERKLFF
CDR3 DNA: TGTGCCAGCAGTTCCGTCGGGGAGAGGAAACTGTTTTTT